Below are 17 T cell receptor beta chains sequenced from a single sample in a study of cytomegalovirus exposure and HLA in healthy donors. It was with 60 Vbeta and 13 Jbeta primers that the PCR ran. TCRdb's table, derived via immunoSEQ multiplex PCR, lists solely in-frame clones and lacks some. The sample records tens of thousands of clones, 70% to 80% being singletons. Input material: PBMCs. Receptor source: a woman in her forties or fifties in good health and CMV-seropositive.

The sample holds a few counts of this clone. This chain links TRBV5-1 with TRBJ2-7; 7 bases line up with TRBD1. CDR1 SGHRS and CDR2 YFSETQ come from the germline V gene. J lost 5 bases, V lost 0 bases, and 2 bases had no gene match. The CDR3 length is 13 residues. The CDR3 reads CASSLGQGNEQYF. The CDR3 nucleotides read TGCGCCAGCAGCTTGGGACAGGGAAACGAGCAGTACTTC. The whole variable domain, remainder taken from reference TRBV5-1 and TRBJ2-7, is KAGVTQTPRYLIKTRGQQVTLSCSPISGHRSVSWYQQTPGQGLQFLFEYFSETQRNKGNFPGRFSGRQFSNSRSEMNVSTLELGDSALYLCASSLGQGNEQYFGPGTRLTVT.

The chain links TRBV30 to TRBJ2-1; the D gene is possibly TRBD2 (7 bases). This CDR3 contains 17 residues. In germline, CDR1 is GTSNPN, CDR2 SVGIG (reference sequence). Between the trimmed V and J ends, which lost 1 base and 4 bases, there was a span of 20 bases. For the CDR3, the DNA is TGTGCCTGGAGTGGGGGGGCGGGAGCCCAATTATACAATGAGCAGTTCTTC. It yields the protein CAWSGGAGAQLYNEQFF.

This sequence joins TRBV4-2 and TRBJ1-1; D is possibly TRBD1 (6 bases). The length of the CDR3 is 14 residues. From germline, CDR1 is LGHNA and CDR2 YNFKEQ. Trimming cost V 0 bases and J 5 bases, with 10 bases left between them. The CDR3: CASSQDRGETEAFF. In nucleotides, the CDR3 is TGTGCCAGCAGCCAAGACAGGGGAGAGACTGAAGCTTTCTTT.

The genes are TRBV19 and TRBJ1-3; TRBD1 matches 7 bases. V shed 7 bases, J shed 0 bases, and the junction held 9 bases outside the gene matches. Germline CDR1 is LNHDA and CDR2 is SQIVND (reference sequence). The CDR3 runs 16 residues. The CDR3 is CASIPGGTPSGNTIYF. CDR3 in DNA: TGTGCCAGTATCCCAGGGGGGACACCCTCTGGAAACACCATATATTTT.

The chain employs TRBV5-1 and TRBJ2-1; 8 bases agree with TRBD1. With 1 base clipped from V and 8 bases from J, the junction kept 8 bases outside the gene matches. This CDR3 has 15 amino acids. The germline V gene encodes CDR1 SGHRS and CDR2 YFSETQ. The CDR3 bases are TGCGCCAGCAGCTTGCAGGGGGCGAGTTTCTATGAGCAGTTCTTC. Protein: CASSLQGASFYEQFF.

The genes are TRBV30 and TRBJ1-5; D is possibly TRBD1 (6 bases). Germline lookup yields CDR1 GTSNPN and CDR2 SVGIG (reference sequence). The CDR3 is 14 amino acids. The V end lost 3 bases, the J end lost 7 bases, and 16 bases lay between the germline ends. CDR3 region: CAWSGTGLTQPQHF. CDR3 sequence (DNA): TGTGCCTGGAGCGGAACAGGGTTAACGCAGCCCCAGCATTTT.

The V gene is TRBV6-1, the J gene TRBJ1-2; 7 bases line up with TRBD1. The CDR3 extends over 13 amino acids. V dropped 1 base and J dropped 8; count of bases not matched to a gene: 4. The germline gives CDR1 MNHNS, CDR2 SASEGT. Written as DNA, the CDR3 is TGTGCCAGCAGTGAAGGACAGGGAGACGGCTACACCTTC. It is translated as CASSEGQGDGYTF.

The V call is TRBV15, the J call TRBJ1-1; TRBD1 agrees at 8 bases. Germline V gene lookup returns CDR1 LNHNV and CDR2 YYDKDF (reference sequence). The CDR3 runs 16 residues. J was trimmed by 0 bases and V by 0 bases; bases with no gene match: 3. Written as DNA, the CDR3 is TGTGCCACCAGCAGAGATGGACAGGGTTTGAACACTGAAGCTTTCTTT. It codes for CATSRDGQGLNTEAFF.

The genes are TRBV9 and TRBJ1-2, with 10 bases aligning to TRBD1. The CDR3 spans 15 residues. Trimming at V came to 4 bases and at J to 4 bases, leaving 7 bases not matched to a gene. Germline-derived CDR1 and CDR2 are SGDLS and YYNGEE. DNA of the CDR3: TGTGCCAGCAGCCAATCCGGGACAGGGGTCTATGGCTACACCTTC. Its protein is CASSQSGTGVYGYTF.

This clone was found once. The genes are TRBV9 and TRBJ1-2, with D tentatively TRBD1 (5 bases). CDR3 length: 12 amino acids. Germline CDR1 reads SGDLS; CDR2 reads YYNGEE. Between the trimmed V and J ends, which lost 4 bases and 7 bases, there was a span of 11 bases. CDR3 amino acids: CASSPGGSGYTF. CDR3 in DNA: TGTGCCAGCAGCCCCGGGGGAAGTGGCTACACCTTC. The variable domain in full, with the rest retrieved from reference TRBV9 and TRBJ1-2, is DSGVTQTPKHLITATGQRVTLRCSPRSGDLSVYWYQQSLDQGLQFLIQYYNGEERAKGNILERFSAQQFPDLHSELNLSSLELGDSALYFCASSPGGSGYTFGSGTRLTVV.

V is TRBV10-3 and J is TRBJ1-1; 8 positions agree with TRBD1. V gave up 6 bases and J gave up 4 bases; unmatched junction bases: 4. The CDR3 totals 13 residues. Germline lookup yields CDR1 ENHRY and CDR2 SYGVKD. For the CDR3, the DNA is TGTGCCATCAGGTTTACAGGGGGCACTGAAGCTTTCTTT. Translating it yields CAIRFTGGTEAFF.

The chain uses TRBV2 and TRBJ1-4, with 8 positions matching TRBD1. In germline, CDR1 is SNHLY, CDR2 FYNNEI. This CDR3 region has 13 residues. Trimming removed 7 bases from V and 5 bases from J; junction bases left unmatched: 3. CDR3 nucleotides: TGTGCCAGCACGGGACAGGAGAATGAAAAACTGTTTTTT. Its protein is CASTGQENEKLFF.

This rearrangement joins TRBV6-5 to TRBJ1-2; D unclear. The CDR3 consists of 15 residues. Per the germline V gene, CDR1 is MNHEY and CDR2 is SVGAGI. Deletions cut 6 bases from V and 2 bases from J, with 16 bases between. This CDR3 is CASRDTRINNYGYTF. CDR3 DNA: TGTGCCAGCAGAGACACTAGGATAAACAACTATGGCTACACCTTC.

The V call is TRBV7-6, the J call TRBJ2-3; D is unresolved. Germline CDR1 reads SGHVS; CDR2 reads FNYEAQ. The CDR3 runs to 13 residues. V was pared by 5 bases and J by 2 bases, with 8 bases between. The CDR3 nucleotides read TGTGCCAGCAGCCCGCAGATCACAGATACGCAGTATTTT. It yields the protein CASSPQITDTQYF. The entire variable domain, with the rest obtained from reference TRBV7-6 and TRBJ2-3, is as follows: GAGVSQSPRYKVTKRGQDVALRCDPISGHVSLYWYRQALGQGPEFLTYFNYEAQQDKSGLPNDRFSAERPEGSISTLTIQRTEQRDSAMYRCASSPQITDTQYFGPGTRLTVL.

The chain uses TRBV7-9 and TRBJ1-1, with D possibly TRBD1 on 5 matching bases. The CDR3 spans 14 residues. The germline V gene encodes CDR1 SEHNR and CDR2 FQNEAQ (reference sequence). V was trimmed by 1 base and J by 3 bases, leaving 9 bases between them. The DNA for the CDR3 is TGTGCCAGCAGCTTAGTGGGACTAGACACTGAAGCTTTCTTT. It yields the protein CASSLVGLDTEAFF. Full variable domain (rest looked up from reference TRBV7-9 and TRBJ1-1): DTGVSQNPRHKITKRGQNVTFRCDPISEHNRLYWYRQTLGQGPEFLTYFQNEAQLEKSRLLSDRFSAERPKGSFSTLEIQRTEQGDSAMYLCASSLVGLDTEAFFGQGTRLTVV.

The chain uses TRBV6-6 and TRBJ2-1; weak D call: TRBD2 (7 bases). Germline loops: CDR1 MNHNY, CDR2 SVGAGI (reference sequence). The CDR3 contains 14 residues. Trimming took 2 bases from V and 7 from J, leaving 12 bases between them. The CDR3 loop reads CASSYGGGRNEQFF. In DNA, the CDR3 is TGTGCCAGCAGTTACGGCGGGGGCCGGAATGAGCAGTTCTTC.

This chain links TRBV5-6 with TRBJ1-5; the match to TRBD1 covers 10 bases. Losses at the gene ends were 3 bases for V and 7 bases for J; bases not matched to a gene: 10. Germline V lookup: CDR1 SGHDT, CDR2 YYEEEE. This CDR3 region has 16 residues. The CDR3 reads CASSSWGQGTQQPQHF. CDR3 sequence (DNA): TGTGCCAGCAGCTCCTGGGGACAGGGGACACAACAGCCCCAGCATTTT.